This T cell receptor (beta chain) derives from a study of T cells expressing NK-cell markers (dated by TCRdb to the early 2020s). Regarding the research as a whole: In sorted CD3+CD56+NKG2C+, CD3+CD56+NKG2C- and CD3+CD56-NKG2C+ T-cell subsets from eight or nine donors, TCR beta-chain repertoires were profiled. Libraries were sequenced as 2 x 150 bp reads on Illumina HiSeq 2000/2500, MiSeq or NextSeq. All eight donors whose samples were sequenced were randomly selected healthy volunteers, three of them men and five women. Of the eight sequenced donors, seven were found to be HCMV-seropositive and one was found to be HCMV-seronegative. Results the study describes overall, beyond this receptor: Whether the expanded NKG2C-expressing T cell clones were specific for HCMV antigens was left unclear. In more than five donors, the dominant CD3+CD56+NKG2C+ clonotypes were found to rank among the top 10 CD8+ clonotypes and to make up roughly 1.0-7.5% of CD8+ T cells. Those dominant clonotypes were again the most abundant among CD3+CD56-NKG2C+ cells in four donors, at about 25-65%.

CDR1 and CDR2 are read off the germline V gene as SGHRS and YFSETQ. The CDR3 covers 17 residues, taking in both the cysteine and the phenylalanine. No DNA sequence was recorded. HCMV-specific IgG was detected in serum with a commercial ELISA kit to determine HCMV serostatus. Ficoll density gradient centrifugation was used to isolate peripheral blood mononuclear cells from blood. Sequencing was carried out with an Illumina HiSeq 2000. TCR beta cDNA libraries were prepared using 5'RACE template switching, which introduced a universal primer site and unique molecular identifiers. Priming for cDNA synthesis came from the TCR beta constant segment, and two successive PCR amplification steps followed. The authors' pipeline ran thus. MIGEC handled demultiplexing of the reads and grouping by UMI, while MiTCR was used to assemble and quantify clonotypes. To remove erroneous sequences, TCR cDNA sequences were retained only when supported by two or more reads. Downstream repertoire analysis used the tcR package, and clonotypes were matched across fractions by CDR3 nucleotide sequence plus V segment. Antigen specificity was annotated against VDJdb with VDJmatch, allowing one amino acid substitution in CDR3. TCRdb reanalyzed the reads, keeping one entry per CDR3 protein sequence and omitting DNA. The V and J calls, along with clone size, are taken from TCRdb and not from the paper's own processing. The sample table includes 250,000 or so distinct CDR3 sequences. The ten top clones hold around 3.9% of the sample.

On this clonotype: It lacks a known antigen.

This clonotype originated in a woman aged 18-70 years in good health. Sequenced material: blood T cells: a sorted CD56 or NKG2C T cell subset, CD4+ or CD8+ T cells, or bulk PBMC T cells (not recorded which). The V gene is TRBV5-1 and the J gene is TRBJ2-3; TCRdb reports TRBD2, a call that lacks DNA to check it against. Here the CDR3 is given as CASSLEGLAGSKDTQYF.